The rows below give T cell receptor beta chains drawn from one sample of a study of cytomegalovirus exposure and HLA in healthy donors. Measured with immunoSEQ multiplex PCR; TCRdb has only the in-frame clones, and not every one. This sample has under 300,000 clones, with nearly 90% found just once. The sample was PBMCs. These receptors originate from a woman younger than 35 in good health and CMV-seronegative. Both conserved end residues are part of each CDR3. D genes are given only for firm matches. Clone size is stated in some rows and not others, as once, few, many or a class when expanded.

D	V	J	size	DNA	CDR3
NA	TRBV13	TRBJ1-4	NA	TGTGCCAGCAGCTTAGTGGGCAGATTAAATGAAAAACTGTTTTTT	CASSLVGRLNEKLFF
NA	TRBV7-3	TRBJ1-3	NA	TGTGCCAGCAGCTTAAAAGCAGGGGGAAACACCATATATTTT	CASSLKAGGNTIYF
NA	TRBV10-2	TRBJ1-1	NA	TGCGCCAGCAGTGAAATTCTGCGGGGGGCGAACACTGAAGCTTTCTTT	CASSEILRGANTEAFF
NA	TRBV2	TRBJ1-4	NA	TGTGCCAGCGATGGAGGGGTGGATCATGAAAAACTGTTTTTT	CASDGGVDHEKLFF
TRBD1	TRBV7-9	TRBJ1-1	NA	TGTGCCAGCAGCTTAGAGGGCAGGGGGCACGAAGACACTGAAGCTTTCTTT	CASSLEGRGHEDTEAFF
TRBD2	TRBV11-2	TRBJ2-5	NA	TGTGCCAGCAGCTCCTGGACTAGCGGGGACGAGACCCAGTACTTC	CASSSWTSGDETQYF
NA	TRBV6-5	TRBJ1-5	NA	TGTGCCAGCAGTAATCAGGGTAGCAATCAGCCCCAGCATTTT	CASSNQGSNQPQHF
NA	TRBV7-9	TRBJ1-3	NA	TGTGCCAGCAGCCCCATCGGACAGACAACTGGAAACACCATATATTTT	CASSPIGQTTGNTIYF
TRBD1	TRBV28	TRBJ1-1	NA	TGTGCCAGCAGAAGAGGGGGCAGGACTGAAGCTTTCTTT	CASRRGGRTEAFF
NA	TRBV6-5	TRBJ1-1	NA	TGTGCCAGCAGTTTCAGGAGGACAGCAAACACTGAAGCTTTCTTT	CASSFRRTANTEAFF
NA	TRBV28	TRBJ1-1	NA	TGTGCCAGCGAAGAGGTTCGGGGGGACACTGAAGCTTTCTTT	CASEEVRGDTEAFF
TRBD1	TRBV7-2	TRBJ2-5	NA	TGTGCCAGCAGCGTCCTTGACAGGGACCAAGAGACCCAGTACTTC	CASSVLDRDQETQYF
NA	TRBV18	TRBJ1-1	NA	TGTGCCAGCTCACCACCAGGGAGGGTGAACACTGAAGCTTTCTTT	CASSPPGRVNTEAFF
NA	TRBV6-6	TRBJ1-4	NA	TGTGCCAGCAGTATGACAGGCCATAGTGAAAAACTGTTTTTT	CASSMTGHSEKLFF
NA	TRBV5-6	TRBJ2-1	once	TGTGCCAGCAGCTTTTCGGCCGCAGCGAGTTCCTACAATGAGCAGTTCTTC	CASSFSAAASSYNEQFF
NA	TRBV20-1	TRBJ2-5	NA	TGCAGTGCTAGCGGCCAAGAGACCCAGTACTTC	CSASGQETQYF
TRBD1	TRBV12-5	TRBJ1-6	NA	TGTGCTAGTGGTCCACAGGGGCGGGATTCACCCCTCCACTTT	CASGPQGRDSPLHF
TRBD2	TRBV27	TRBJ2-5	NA	TGTGCCAGCAGTTTATACAGCGGGGGGGCCGGAGAGACCCAGTACTTC	CASSLYSGGAGETQYF
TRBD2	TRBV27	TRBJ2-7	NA	TGTGCCAGCAGTTTAAGAACTAGCGGGGGGGAGATCTACGAGCAGTACTTC	CASSLRTSGGEIYEQYF
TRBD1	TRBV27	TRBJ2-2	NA	TGTGCCACCTTAGGGACAGCTACCGGGGAGCTGTTTTTT	CATLGTATGELFF
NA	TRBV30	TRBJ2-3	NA	TGTGCCTGGAGTGTACTAGATGGGAACGCAGATACGCAGTATTTT	CAWSVLDGNADTQYF
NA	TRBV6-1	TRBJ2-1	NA	TGTGCCAGCAGTGATTCGAATGAGCAGTTCTTC	CASSDSNEQFF
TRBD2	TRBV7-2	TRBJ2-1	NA	TGTGCCAGCAGCGCCCGGGACTACTCCTACAATGAGCAGTTCTTC	CASSARDYSYNEQFF
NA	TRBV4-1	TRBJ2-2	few	TGCGCCAGCAGTAGTCGACAGTCAAACACCGGGGAGCTGTTTTTT	CASSSRQSNTGELFF
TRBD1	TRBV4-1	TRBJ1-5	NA	TGCGCCAGCAGCCAAGACCAGGGGGGCAATCAGCCCCAGCATTTT	CASSQDQGGNQPQHF